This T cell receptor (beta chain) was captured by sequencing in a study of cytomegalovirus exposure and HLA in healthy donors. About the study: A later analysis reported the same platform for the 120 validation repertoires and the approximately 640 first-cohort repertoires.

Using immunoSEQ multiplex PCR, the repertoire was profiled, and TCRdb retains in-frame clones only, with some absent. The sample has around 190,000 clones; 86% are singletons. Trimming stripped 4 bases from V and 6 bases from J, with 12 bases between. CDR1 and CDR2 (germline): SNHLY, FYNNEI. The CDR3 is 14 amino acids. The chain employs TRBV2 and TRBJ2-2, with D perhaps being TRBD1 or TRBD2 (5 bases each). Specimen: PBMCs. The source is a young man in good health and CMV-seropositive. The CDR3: CASSAPRGAGELFF. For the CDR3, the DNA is TGTGCCAGCAGTGCGCCGAGGGGAGCCGGGGAGCTGTTTTTT.